Below, one T cell receptor beta chain is given with its context. Its cognate antigen is unknown. It was with 60 Vbeta and 13 Jbeta primers that the PCR ran. The repertoire was sequenced with immunoSEQ multiplex PCR; TCRdb's copy has only in-frame clones and lacks some. This sample has about 200,000 clones; around 73% occur once, and the top ten carry about 2.7%. The data stem from a study of cytomegalovirus exposure and HLA in healthy donors. The study's findings and limits: Previous analysis showed most TCR beta V segments were productive about 87% or about 30% of the time. Apparent HLA restriction characterized most CMV-associated TCR beta chains in a later analysis.

This CDR3 spans 15 amino acids. Germline CDR1 SGHRS, CDR2 YFSETQ. Between the trimmed V and J ends, which lost 0 bases and 3 bases, there was a span of 13 bases. This chain links TRBV5-1 with TRBJ2-7, with D tentatively TRBD1 (5 bases). Sequencing was carried out using PBMCs. This receptor was obtained from a woman under 40 in good health and CMV-seronegative. The CDR3 sequence is CASSLDFGAYYEQYF. CDR3 DNA: TGCGCCAGCAGCTTGGATTTTGGGGCGTACTACGAGCAGTACTTC.